A single T cell receptor beta chain is shown here with its context. The table came from immunoSEQ multiplex PCR; TCRdb's copy has only in-frame clones and leaves some out. Here the sample spans roughly 250,000 clones, 75% to 95% being singletons. This specimen comes from a study of blood T cell repertoires in COVID-19. Study-wide background: Samples of COVID-19 (acute and convalescent) were obtained from the United States, Italy and Spain. Sources were T cells, B-cell-depleted T cells, or PBMCs; the material itself was cDNA or gDNA.

The age range of participants was about 18 to 90 years, with residence in about two dozen US areas. The CDR3 spans 15 residues. V trimming: 3 bases; J trimming: 2 bases; junction bases outside the gene matches: 3. Germline V gives CDR1 ENHRY, CDR2 SYGVKD. The V and J genes are TRBV10-3 and TRBJ2-1, with 8 bases matching TRBD2. The source is a young woman who had recovered from COVID-19. The source material was PBMCs or T cells enriched from blood (not recorded which). For the CDR3, the DNA is TGTGCCATCAGTGAATCGGGGGGGGCCTACAATGAGCAGTTCTTC. Translated: CAISESGGAYNEQFF.